The source of this T cell receptor beta chain is a study of PD-L1 blockade in urothelial cancer. The table came from immunoSEQ multiplex PCR; TCRdb's copy has only in-frame clones and leaves some out. The sample holds more than 75,000 clones, 65% to 85% seen once. Regarding time point: pretreatment peripheral blood. Disease in patients was locally advanced or metastatic urothelial carcinoma. The sample in question was PBMCs, obtained around atezolizumab (anti-PD-L1) treatment. The clonotype comes from a man in his 60s with urothelial cancer.

The CDR3 here is CASSLMGSSGNTIYF. CDR3 nucleotide sequence: TGCGCCAGCAGCTTGATGGGGAGCTCTGGAAACACCATATATTTT. The chain joins TRBV5-1 to TRBJ1-3; D is uncertain. The CDR3 has 15 residues. Germline V gene lookup returns CDR1 SGHRS and CDR2 YFSETQ. V was shortened by 1 base and J by 0 bases, with 8 bases between the two germline ends.